This T cell receptor beta chain was recorded in a study of T-cell memory formation after mild COVID-19. TCRdb redid the calling of the 5' RACE reads with MiXCR, one entry per CDR3 protein. Among tens of thousands of distinct CDR3 sequences, roughly an eighth were seen once, and the ten largest hold around a quarter. The CDR3 runs 14 residues. V was cut by 4 bases and J by 4 bases, with 14 bases left in between. The receptor was derived from an adult woman who had mild COVID-19 (a few samples of this study predate the infection). Cell type and time point are not known. The J gene is TRBJ2-7, the V gene TRBV12-3 or TRBV12-4, with D possibly TRBD2 on 7 matching bases. The sample was PBMCs or a T cell subset sorted from them (not recorded which). CDR3 DNA sequence: TGTGCCAGCAGTTGGGGGGGGCCCGGGTACGAGCAGTACTTC. Amino acid sequence: CASSWGGPGYEQYF.